This TCR beta chain derives from a study of early T cells in non-severe SARS-CoV-2 infection. The study, taken as a whole, reports: VDJdb matching, biased toward anti-spike CD8 responses, missed private and CD4 specificities.

Trimming took off 2 bases at V and 0 bases at J, with 7 bases between the two ends. Germline V gene sequence: CDR1 SEHNR, CDR2 FQNEAQ (reference sequence). There are 14 residues in the CDR3. This clonotype was seen repeatedly, ten times or more. Its antigen is unknown. Each CDR3 protein gets one entry after TCRdb re-called the 5' RACE reads with MiXCR. The table includes about 82,000 distinct CDR3 sequences, about 13% detected once. The source of this sequence is an adult who was a healthcare worker with PCR-confirmed SARS-CoV-2 infection or an uninfected control (not recorded which). Sequenced material: whole blood. The rearrangement uses TRBV7-9 and TRBJ1-1, with TRBD1 as a possible D gene (6 bases). The CDR3 region has the DNA TGTGCCAGCAGCTTAACAGGGATGAACACTGAAGCTTTCTTT. The encoded protein is CASSLTGMNTEAFF. The variable domain in full, with the rest retrieved from reference TRBV7-9 and TRBJ1-1, is DTGVSQNPRHKITKRGQNVTFRCDPISEHNRLYWYRQTLGQGPEFLTYFQNEAQLEKSRLLSDRFSAERPKGSFSTLEIQRTEQGDSAMYLCASSLTGMNTEAFFGQGTRLTVV.